The 20 T cell receptor beta chains below all came from one sample that was sequenced in a study of T cell responses to AZD1222 COVID-19 vaccine. The data were produced by immunoSEQ multiplex PCR, yet TCRdb's version contains in-frame clones alone and is incomplete. Here the sample spans approximately 110,000 clones, about nine tenths being singletons. The sequences come from peripheral blood, collected on day 0 of AZD1222 vaccination. Receptors were obtained from an adult in good health.

The V and J genes are TRBV24-1 and TRBJ2-2; TRBD2 is a possible D gene (6 bases). V lost 7 bases, J lost 4 bases, and 12 bases lay in between. In germline, CDR1 is KGHDR, CDR2 SFDVKD. The CDR3 totals 14 residues. DNA of the CDR3: TGTGCCACCAGCCTTAGCGGAACCACCGGGGAGCTGTTTTTT. Translating it yields CATSLSGTTGELFF.

The chain recombines TRBV21-1 with TRBJ2-1; the D call in the table, TRBD2, was not verified against the DNA. TRBV21-1 is deemed a pseudogene. The CDR3 spans 17 residues. The CDR3 DNA reads TGTGCCAGCAGCAAAGAGGACTTCATGACGGGTTGCAATGAGCAGTTCTTC. Protein product: CASSKEDFMTGCNEQFF.

The V gene is TRBV11-3, the J gene TRBJ2-7; a weak D match, TRBD1 (6 bases). Germline V gene lookup returns CDR1 SGHNT and CDR2 YENEEA. The CDR3 contains 17 residues. V gave up 4 bases and J gave up 2 bases, with 21 bases separating them. The CDR3 loop reads CASSSIKGQTYPYEQYF. In DNA form, the CDR3 reads TGTGCCAGCAGCTCAATAAAAGGACAGACATATCCCTACGAGCAGTACTTC.

The rearrangement joins TRBV4-1 to TRBJ2-1; 10 positions agree with TRBD2. V was pared by 2 bases and J by 7 bases, with 5 bases of the junction left unmatched. This CDR3 spans 15 amino acids. Germline V gene sequence: CDR1 MGHRA, CDR2 YSYEKL. The CDR3 DNA sequence: TGCGCCAGCAGCCAATCCAGCGGGAGGGCGAATGAGCAGTTCTTC. As protein: CASSQSSGRANEQFF.

The chain joins TRBV7-6 to TRBJ1-4; D not certain. This CDR3 is built from 15 residues. The V and J ends lost 4 bases and 10 bases respectively, with 19 bases between them. Germline CDR1 SGHVS, CDR2 FNYEAQ. As DNA, the CDR3 is TGTGCCAGCAGCTCTGCAGGAAGAGGAGCGGGAAAACTGTTTTTT. Translation: CASSSAGRGAGKLFF.

The rearrangement joins TRBV30 to TRBJ2-7; 7 positions agree with TRBD2. This CDR3 spans 13 amino acids. The trim removed 0 bases at V and 4 bases at J, leaving 3 bases unmatched. Germline V gives CDR1 GTSNPN, CDR2 SVGIG (reference sequence). CDR3 nucleotide sequence: TGTGCCTGGAGTGTCCAGCGGGGTTACGAGCAGTACTTC. As protein: CAWSVQRGYEQYF. The entire variable domain, with the rest obtained from reference TRBV30 and TRBJ2-7, is as follows: SQTIHQWPATLVQPVGSPLSLECTVEGTSNPNLYWYRQAAGRGLQLLFYSVGIGQISSEVPQNLSASRPQDRQFILSSKKLLLSDSGFYLCAWSVQRGYEQYFGPGTRLTVT.

V gene TRBV6-2 or TRBV6-3 combines with J gene TRBJ1-1; 10 bases match TRBD1. J was trimmed by 0 bases and V by 5 bases; bases with no gene match: 6. The CDR3 runs 16 residues. Germline lookup yields CDR1 MNHEY and CDR2 SVGEGT. The DNA for the CDR3 is TGTGCCAGCAGTCGCCCGGGACAGGGGCTGAACACTGAAGCTTTCTTT. Protein sequence: CASSRPGQGLNTEAFF.

This chain connects TRBV7-2 to TRBJ2-7; 7 positions match TRBD2. The CDR3 is 13 residues long. Germline V gene data show CDR1 as SGHTA and CDR2 as FQGNSA. V shed 4 bases and J 2 bases; nucleotides not matched to a gene: 2. CDR3 in DNA: TGTGCCAGCAGCTGGGGGGGGGCCTACGAGCAGTACTTC. Translated, it gives CASSWGGAYEQYF.

The CDR3 coding sequence is TGCGCCAGCAGCCAAGATACCCTAGCGGGGGGGCTCAGGGGGCCAGATACGCAGTATTTT. Translation: CASSQDTLAGGLRGPDTQYF. The V call is TRBV4-3, the J call TRBJ2-3, with 12 positions matching TRBD2. This CDR3 is 20 amino acids long. CDR1 is LGHNA and CDR2 is YSLEER in the germline V gene. V shed 0 bases, J shed 4 bases, and the junction held 14 bases outside the gene matches.

The CDR3 sequence is CASSLYQETTYEQYF. CDR3 coding DNA: TGTGCCAGCAGCTTATACCAAGAAACCACCTACGAGCAGTACTTC. The gene calls are TRBV7-6 and TRBJ2-7, with unresolved D. The CDR3 has 15 residues. CDR1 is SGHVS and CDR2 is FNYEAQ in the germline V gene. Between the trimmed V and J ends, which lost 2 bases and 2 bases, there was a span of 13 bases.

Points on this clone: A junction end diverges from the germline sequence, so it may reflect a read error. This chain connects TRBV7-7 to TRBJ1-3, with D maybe TRBD1 (5 bases). The germline gives CDR1 SSHAT, CDR2 FNYEAQ (reference sequence). The CDR3 runs to 15 residues. The chain's CDR3 is CASSEGPLGGNTIYF. Here the CDR3 DNA reads TGTGCTAGCAGCGAGGGACCGCTCGGGGGAAACACCATATATTTT.

The gene calls are TRBV6-4 and TRBJ2-2; 11 bases match TRBD2. V lost 6 bases to trimming and J lost 7 bases; unmatched junction nucleotides: 10. The CDR3 runs to 16 residues. CDR1 and CDR2 from the germline V gene are MRHNA and SNTAGT. Here the CDR3 reads CASSPIAGGPIGELFF. The CDR3 DNA reads TGTGCCAGCAGCCCCATAGCGGGAGGGCCAATCGGGGAGCTGTTTTTT.

CDR3: CASSPPGRSDIQYF. The CDR3 DNA sequence: TGTGCCAGCTCACCACCGGGTCGCAGTGACATTCAGTACTTC. V is TRBV18 and J is TRBJ2-4, with D unclear. V was pared by 0 bases and J by 8 bases, with 11 bases between. This CDR3 has 14 residues. Germline V gives CDR1 KGHSH, CDR2 LQKENI. The full variable domain, rest sourced from reference TRBV18 and TRBJ2-4, is NAGVMQNPRHLVRRRGQEARLRCSPMKGHSHVYWYRQLPEEGLKFMVYLQKENIIDESGMPKERFSAEFPKEGPSILRIQQVVRGDSAAYFCASSPPGRSDIQYFGAGTRLSVL.

V usage is TRBV10-3 and J usage is TRBJ2-4, with unresolved D. CDR3 length equals 13 residues. The germline V and J ends were trimmed by 2 bases and 4 bases, with 6 bases remaining between them. CDR1 and CDR2 (germline): ENHRY, SYGVKD. In DNA, the CDR3 is TGTGCCATCAGTGAGAGGGTGAAAAACATTCAGTACTTC. Residues: CAISERVKNIQYF.

V is TRBV7-3 and J is TRBJ2-1; no reliable D call. Trimming cost V 4 bases and J 10 bases, with 14 bases left between them. The CDR3 runs 13 residues. Germline CDR1 and CDR2: SGHTA and FQGTGA. The CDR3 sequence: CASSSPQMREQFF. CDR3 bases: TGTGCCAGCAGCTCCCCCCAAATGAGGGAGCAGTTCTTC.

The chain carries TRBV6-6 and TRBJ1-6; TRBD1 matches at 7 bases. The germline gives CDR1 MNHNY, CDR2 SVGAGI (reference sequence). Trimming cost V 4 bases and J 9 bases; bases outside gene matches: 6. The CDR3 is 14 residues long. CDR3 nucleotide sequence: TGTGCCAGCAGTTCCGGGACAGAAGGTTCACCCCTCCACTTT. This codes for CASSSGTEGSPLHF.

This chain's CDR3 is CASSILDRYNSPLHF. CDR3 bases: TGTGCCAGCAGTATCCTGGACCGCTATAATTCACCCCTCCACTTT. The rearrangement uses TRBV28 and TRBJ1-6; D ambiguous. V was clipped by 5 bases and J by 3 bases, with 11 bases between them. The CDR3 has 15 residues. Germline values: CDR1 MDHEN, CDR2 SYDVKM.

V usage is TRBV10-3 and J usage is TRBJ1-1; a weak D match, TRBD1 (5 bases). The germline V and J ends were trimmed by 5 bases and 0 bases, with 13 bases remaining between them. Germline CDR1 and CDR2: ENHRY and SYGVKD. This CDR3 has 15 amino acids. In DNA form, the CDR3 reads TGTGCCATCAGTAGACAGCGGACGATGAACACTGAAGCTTTCTTT. Protein sequence: CAISRQRTMNTEAFF.

J is TRBJ2-5 and V is TRBV6-5; D perhaps matches TRBD2 (6 bases). V was cut by 6 bases and J by 5 bases, with 19 bases left in between. The CDR3 is made up of 15 amino acids. The germline CDR1 and CDR2 sequences are MNHEY and SVGAGI. The DNA of the CDR3 is TGTGCCAGCAGACAACAACTAGCCCGGGCGGAGACCCAGTACTTC. Residues: CASRQQLARAETQYF.

The chain is built from TRBV20-1 and TRBJ1-1; D ambiguous. Germline V lookup: CDR1 DFQATT, CDR2 SNEGSKA (reference sequence). This CDR3 is built from 11 residues. V lost 0 bases, J lost 6 bases, and 5 bases lay in between. CDR3 in DNA: TGCAGTGCTAGAGACGCGGCTGAAGCTTTCTTT. It specifies CSARDAAEAFF.